The rows below give T cell receptor beta chains drawn from one sample of a study of lymphopenia after photon versus proton radiotherapy. The repertoire was sequenced with immunoSEQ multiplex PCR; TCRdb's copy has only in-frame clones and lacks some. The data hold tens of thousands of clones, with about 88% observed a single time. Sequences were derived from peripheral blood, sampled from a patient treated with proton-based radiotherapy. These receptors all stem from a woman in her 70s with pancreatic cancer. Some clones in this sample may be carry-over from other donors' samples. The CDR3 runs from the conserved cysteine through the conserved F or W. Each record gives: D gene, clone size, J gene, V gene, CDR3 protein, CDR3 DNA. A D gene is named only where the DNA matches it firmly. Clone size appears in some rows only: once, few, many, or a class for an expanded clone.

D: -; size: -; J: TRBJ2-7; V: TRBV29-1; CDR3: CSVSGQSYEQYF; DNA: TGCAGCGTTAGCGGGCAGTCCTACGAGCAGTACTTC
D: -; size: -; J: TRBJ2-2; V: TRBV4-2; CDR3: CASTSPEQGGTGELFF; DNA: TGTGCCAGCACCTCCCCGGAGCAGGGTGGGACCGGGGAGCTGTTTTTT
D: -; size: -; J: TRBJ1-2; V: TRBV6-1; CDR3: CASSEGGRRTNYGYTF; DNA: TGTGCCAGCAGTGAAGGAGGACGGCGAACTAACTATGGCTACACCTTC
D: TRBD1; size: few; J: TRBJ1-2; V: TRBV29-1; CDR3: CSVTRETGEGYTF; DNA: TGCAGCGTTACCCGAGAGACAGGGGAAGGCTACACCTTC
D: -; size: -; J: TRBJ2-2; V: TRBV11-3; CDR3: CASSFRNTGELFF; DNA: TGTGCCAGCAGCTTTCGGAACACCGGGGAGCTGTTTTTT
D: TRBD1; size: -; J: TRBJ1-1; V: TRBV30; CDR3: CAWSVLWTGQYTEAFF; DNA: TGTGCCTGGAGTGTACTATGGACAGGACAGTACACTGAAGCTTTCTTT
D: -; size: -; J: TRBJ2-6; V: TRBV5-1; CDR3: CASSLDGDSGANVLTF; DNA: TGCGCCAGCAGCTTGGATGGGGACTCTGGGGCCAACGTCCTGACTTTC
D: TRBD1; size: -; J: TRBJ1-1; V: TRBV19; CDR3: CASFMTGGNTEAFF; DNA: TGTGCCAGTTTCATGACAGGGGGTAACACTGAAGCTTTCTTT
D: TRBD1; size: -; J: TRBJ1-4; V: TRBV28; CDR3: CASSSPVRTGHEKLFF; DNA: TGTGCCAGCAGTTCCCCCGTTAGGACAGGACATGAAAAACTGTTTTTT
D: TRBD1; size: -; J: TRBJ1-1; V: TRBV29-1; CDR3: CSGTEGGGDSEAFF; DNA: TGCAGCGGAACAGAGGGTGGGGGGGACAGTGAAGCTTTCTTT
D: TRBD2; size: -; J: TRBJ2-1; V: TRBV6-4; CDR3: CASAPRLAPNNEQFF; DNA: TGTGCCAGCGCACCCCGACTAGCGCCGAACAATGAGCAGTTCTTC
D: -; size: -; J: TRBJ1-4; V: TRBV6-5; CDR3: CASSYRGADEKLFF; DNA: TGTGCCAGCAGTTACAGGGGCGCCGATGAAAAACTGTTTTTT
D: -; size: -; J: TRBJ2-2; V: TRBV6-6; CDR3: CASLLRGETGELFF; DNA: TGTGCCAGCTTACTCAGGGGGGAAACCGGGGAGCTGTTTTTT
D: TRBD2; size: -; J: TRBJ2-2; V: TRBV19; CDR3: CASILAGTNTGELFF; DNA: TGTGCCAGTATACTAGCGGGGACGAACACCGGGGAGCTGTTTTTT
D: -; size: once; J: TRBJ2-5; V: TRBV28; CDR3: CASSLDYVETQYF; DNA: TGTGCCAGCAGTTTGGACTACGTAGAGACCCAGTACTTC
D: -; size: -; J: TRBJ2-7; V: TRBV2; CDR3: CASTENDSQQYF; DNA: TGTGCCAGCACCGAAAATGACAGTCAGCAGTACTTC
D: TRBD2; size: -; J: TRBJ2-7; V: TRBV19; CDR3: CASSIGSGGYEQYF; DNA: TGTGCCAGTAGTATCGGGAGCGGGGGCTACGAGCAGTACTTC
D: TRBD1; size: -; J: TRBJ1-5; V: TRBV6-6; CDR3: CASSRTGGNQPQHF; DNA: TGTGCCAGCAGCCGGACAGGGGGCAATCAGCCCCAGCATTTT
D: TRBD1; size: -; J: TRBJ1-2; V: TRBV10-3; CDR3: CAISESPGQGDYGYTF; DNA: TGTGCCATCAGTGAGTCCCCGGGACAGGGTGACTATGGCTACACCTTC
D: -; size: -; J: TRBJ2-7; V: TRBV5-1; CDR3: CASRRVRDIYEQYF; DNA: TGCGCCAGCAGGCGGGTCAGGGACATCTACGAGCAGTACTTC
D: -; size: -; J: TRBJ1-4; V: TRBV6-6; CDR3: CASSYEVGPSKLFF; DNA: TGTGCCAGCAGTTACGAAGTAGGCCCGTCGAAACTGTTTTTT
D: -; size: -; J: TRBJ2-7; V: TRBV7-9; CDR3: CASSLDRGPNEQYF; DNA: TGTGCCAGCAGCTTAGATCGGGGGCCGAACGAGCAGTACTTC
D: TRBD1; size: -; J: TRBJ2-7; V: TRBV4-1; CDR3: CASSLGQGNYEQYF; DNA: TGCGCCAGCAGCCTGGGACAGGGAAACTACGAGCAGTACTTC
D: TRBD1; size: -; J: TRBJ2-3; V: TRBV5-6; CDR3: CASSFLTPGQGSTDTQYF; DNA: TGTGCCAGCAGCTTCCTTACACCGGGACAGGGAAGCACAGATACGCAGTATTTT
D: -; size: -; J: TRBJ2-5; V: TRBV2; CDR3: CASRTGSSAETQYF; DNA: TGTGCCAGCAGAACGGGAAGTAGCGCGGAGACCCAGTACTTC
D: TRBD1; size: -; J: TRBJ1-2; V: TRBV28; CDR3: CASSPRTGLRANYGYTF; DNA: TGTGCCAGCAGCCCTAGGACAGGCTTACGAGCTAACTATGGCTACACCTTC
D: TRBD1; size: -; J: TRBJ1-1; V: TRBV18; CDR3: CASSPLGTEVTEAFF; DNA: TGTGCCAGCTCACCACTCGGGACAGAGGTGACTGAAGCTTTCTTT
D: TRBD1; size: -; J: TRBJ1-2; V: TRBV5-1; CDR3: CASSPGQVKANYGYTF; DNA: TGCGCCAGCAGCCCGGGACAGGTGAAAGCTAACTATGGCTACACCTTC
D: -; size: -; J: TRBJ1-3; V: TRBV7-7; CDR3: CASSLALGNTIYF; DNA: TGTGCTAGCAGCCTAGCTCTTGGCAACACCATATATTTT
D: TRBD2; size: once; J: TRBJ2-3; V: TRBV5-1; CDR3: CASSLGLAGEDTQYF; DNA: TGCGCCAGCAGTTTAGGACTAGCGGGGGAAGATACGCAGTATTTT
D: -; size: -; J: TRBJ2-5; V: TRBV6-1; CDR3: CASSYTRGGETQYF; DNA: TGTGCCAGCAGTTATACCCGGGGCGGTGAGACCCAGTACTTC
D: TRBD2; size: -; J: TRBJ2-7; V: TRBV27; CDR3: CASSLYGTSGRESYEQYF; DNA: TGTGCCAGCAGTTTATATGGGACTAGCGGGAGGGAGAGCTACGAGCAGTACTTC
D: -; size: -; J: TRBJ2-1; V: TRBV11-3; CDR3: CASSSGRDFVYNEQFF; DNA: TGTGCCAGCAGCTCCGGGCGGGACTTCGTCTACAATGAGCAGTTCTTC
D: -; size: once; J: TRBJ2-2; V: TRBV6-5; CDR3: CASRSGTTRTGELFF; DNA: TGTGCCAGCAGGTCCGGGACAACCCGAACCGGGGAGCTGTTTTTT
D: -; size: -; J: TRBJ2-3; V: TRBV18; CDR3: CASSSGSQVTQYF; DNA: TGTGCCAGCTCATCGGGGAGCCAGGTTACGCAGTATTTT
D: -; size: -; J: TRBJ2-3; V: TRBV6-1; CDR3: CASSAWERVGATDTQYF; DNA: TGTGCCAGCAGTGCGTGGGAGAGGGTTGGGGCCACAGATACGCAGTATTTT
D: TRBD1; size: -; J: TRBJ2-7; V: TRBV27; CDR3: CASSPADRFVYEQYF; DNA: TGTGCCAGCAGTCCGGCGGACAGGTTCGTATACGAGCAGTACTTC
D: TRBD1; size: -; J: TRBJ1-3; V: TRBV7-2; CDR3: CASRTGPTGNTIYF; DNA: TGTGCCAGCCGGACAGGCCCGACTGGAAACACCATATATTTT
D: -; size: -; J: TRBJ1-1; V: TRBV28; CDR3: CASSKGGTVDTEAFF; DNA: TGTGCCAGCAGTAAAGGGGGGACGGTCGACACTGAAGCTTTCTTT
D: -; size: -; J: TRBJ2-7; V: TRBV30; CDR3: CAWAGRRNGEQYF; DNA: TGTGCCTGGGCGGGACGGCGGAATGGGGAGCAGTACTTC
D: TRBD1; size: -; J: TRBJ1-2; V: TRBV30; CDR3: CAWSVTGQGFGYTF; DNA: TGTGCCTGGAGTGTAACGGGACAGGGATTTGGCTACACCTTC
D: -; size: -; J: TRBJ2-7; V: TRBV30; CDR3: CAWSRGPIYEQYF; DNA: TGTGCCTGGAGTCGGGGACCAATATACGAGCAGTACTTC
D: -; size: -; J: TRBJ1-5; V: TRBV6-6; CDR3: CASHHGGQPQHF; DNA: TGTGCCAGCCATCATGGGGGTCAGCCCCAGCATTTT
D: TRBD2; size: -; J: TRBJ2-7; V: TRBV5-1; CDR3: CASSLASGSTEQYF; DNA: TGCGCCAGCAGCTTGGCTAGCGGGAGCACCGAGCAGTACTTC
D: TRBD1; size: -; J: TRBJ1-1; V: TRBV15; CDR3: CATSRRGQGQMNTEAFF; DNA: TGTGCCACCAGCAGACGAGGACAGGGACAAATGAACACTGAAGCTTTCTTT
D: -; size: -; J: TRBJ1-3; V: TRBV7-2; CDR3: CASSSGAYPRGTGNTIYF; DNA: TGTGCCAGCAGCTCGGGCGCCTACCCGCGGGGGACTGGAAACACCATATATTTT
D: TRBD2; size: -; J: TRBJ2-5; V: TRBV7-6; CDR3: CASSLNSAGGRETQYF; DNA: TGTGCCAGCAGCTTAAATTCAGCGGGAGGGAGGGAGACCCAGTACTTC
D: TRBD2; size: -; J: TRBJ2-7; V: TRBV6-6; CDR3: CASSYTSSGERGEQYF; DNA: TGTGCCAGCAGTTACACTTCTAGCGGGGAGCGAGGCGAGCAGTACTTC